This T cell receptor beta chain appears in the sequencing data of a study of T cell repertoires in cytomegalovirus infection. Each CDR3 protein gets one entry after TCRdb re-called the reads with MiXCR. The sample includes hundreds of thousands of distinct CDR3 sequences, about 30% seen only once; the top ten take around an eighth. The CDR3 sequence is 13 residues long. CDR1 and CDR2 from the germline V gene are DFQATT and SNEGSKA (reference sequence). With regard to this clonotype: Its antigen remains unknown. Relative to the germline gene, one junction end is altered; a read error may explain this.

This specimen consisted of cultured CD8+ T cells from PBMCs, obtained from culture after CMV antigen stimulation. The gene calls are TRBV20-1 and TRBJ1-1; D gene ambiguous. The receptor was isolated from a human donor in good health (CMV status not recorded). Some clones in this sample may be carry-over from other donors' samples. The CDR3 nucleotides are TGCAGTGCTAGGTTTCAAATGAACAATGAAGCTTTCTTT. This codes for CSARFQMNNEAFF.